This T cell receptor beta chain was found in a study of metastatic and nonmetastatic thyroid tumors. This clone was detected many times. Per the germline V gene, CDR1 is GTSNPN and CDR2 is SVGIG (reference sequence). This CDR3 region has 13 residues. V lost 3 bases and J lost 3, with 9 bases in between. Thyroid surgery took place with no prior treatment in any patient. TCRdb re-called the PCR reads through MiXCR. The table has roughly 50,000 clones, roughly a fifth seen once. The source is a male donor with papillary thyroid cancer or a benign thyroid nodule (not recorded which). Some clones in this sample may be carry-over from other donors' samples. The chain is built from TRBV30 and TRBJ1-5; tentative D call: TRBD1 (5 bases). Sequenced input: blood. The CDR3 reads CAWRGQSNQPQHF. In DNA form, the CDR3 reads TGTGCCTGGAGGGGGCAGTCCAATCAGCCCCAGCATTTT.